The 27 T cell receptor beta chains listed next were all sequenced from one sample in a study of blood T cell repertoires in COVID-19. TCRdb keeps only in-frame clones here, not all; method: immunoSEQ multiplex PCR. The sample yields some 45,000 clones, 82% seen once. Sequencing was done on a sample of peripheral blood. The receptors were sampled from a woman aged 60 to 75 with acute or convalescent COVID-19.

This chain connects TRBV7-2 to TRBJ1-5; the D is unclear. With 3 bases removed from V and 6 bases from J, the gap between germline ends came to 12 bases. CDR3 length equals 14 residues. Germline V gene data show CDR1 as SGHTA and CDR2 as FQGNSA. In nucleotides, the CDR3 is TGTGCCAGCAGCTTGGGAGGGTACGGTCAGCCCCAGCATTTT. This sequence encodes CASSLGGYGQPQHF.

This sequence joins TRBV27 and TRBJ1-1; 7 bases align to TRBD1. The CDR3 contains 14 residues. With V trimmed by 5 bases and J by 3 bases, 6 bases remained unmatched. The germline V gene has CDR1 MNHEY and CDR2 SMNVEV (reference sequence). The CDR3 spells CASSPDRVYTEAFF. In DNA form, the CDR3 reads TGTGCCAGCAGTCCCGACAGGGTGTACACTGAAGCTTTCTTT.

The rearrangement links TRBV9 to TRBJ2-2; D not certain. V lost 0 bases to trimming and J lost 2 bases, with 8 bases between them. Per the germline V gene, CDR1 is SGDLS and CDR2 is YYNGEE. The CDR3 has 15 residues. The CDR3 DNA is TGTGCCAGCAGCGTAGCTGCAGGAAACACCGGGGAGCTGTTTTTT. Its protein product is CASSVAAGNTGELFF.

CDR3 sequence reads: CASSWTGTEQYF. The DNA of the CDR3 is TGTGCCAGCAGCTGGACAGGTACCGAGCAGTACTTC. The chain employs TRBV5-4 and TRBJ2-7; 7 bases line up with TRBD1. CDR3 length equals 12 residues. CDR1 and CDR2 (germline): SGHNT, YYREEE (reference sequence). V shed 3 bases and J 6 bases; nucleotides not matched to a gene: 3.

The chain recombines TRBV6-5 with TRBJ1-3, with 7 bases lining up with TRBD1. CDR1 is MNHEY and CDR2 is SVGAGI in the germline V gene. This CDR3 is 15 amino acids long. The ends lost 1 base at V and 4 bases at J; junction bases unmatched: 4. CDR3 DNA sequence: TGTGCCAGCAGTTACTATACAGGGGTGGGAAACACCATATATTTT. This codes for CASSYYTGVGNTIYF.

The chain is built from TRBV27 and TRBJ2-7; maybe TRBD1 (8 bases). CDR1 is MNHEY and CDR2 is SMNVEV in the germline V gene (reference sequence). Trimming pared 4 bases from V and 6 bases from J, leaving 16 bases between. This CDR3 is built from 14 residues. CDR3 sequence: CASSSYRGRGEQYF. In DNA, the CDR3 is TGTGCCAGCAGTTCATACAGGGGGAGGGGCGAGCAGTACTTC.

The chain carries TRBV14 and TRBJ2-3; 9 positions agree with TRBD2. V dropped 1 base and J dropped 5; count of bases not matched to a gene: 4. The germline gives CDR1 SGHDN, CDR2 FVKESK. The CDR3 is 15 residues long. The CDR3 nucleotides read TGTGCCAGCAGCCAAGGCGGGGGGGCCTTAGATACGCAGTATTTT. Its protein is CASSQGGGALDTQYF. The complete variable domain, with remaining parts taken from reference TRBV14 and TRBJ2-3, reads EAGVTQFPSHSVIEKGQTVTLRCDPISGHDNLYWYRRVMGKEIKFLLHFVKESKQDESGMPNNRFLAERTGGTYSTLKVQPAELEDSGVYFCASSQGGGALDTQYFGPGTRLTVL.

This clone has just one count. V is TRBV7-9 and J is TRBJ1-1; D perhaps matches TRBD1 (6 bases). The CDR3 consists of 14 residues. V dropped 1 base and J dropped 5 bases, with 11 bases sitting between them. The germline gives CDR1 SEHNR, CDR2 FQNEAQ (reference sequence). CDR3 bases: TGTGCCAGCAGCTTAGGCAGGGGATTGACTGAAGCTTTCTTT. Residues: CASSLGRGLTEAFF.

The chain employs TRBV12-5 and TRBJ2-1; D gene uncertain. Trimming removed 2 bases at V and 7 bases at J, with 3 bases between. There are 11 residues in the CDR3. Germline values: CDR1 LGHNT, CDR2 FRNRAP. CDR3 protein: CASGLSNEQFF. The CDR3 region has the DNA TGTGCTAGTGGTTTGTCTAATGAGCAGTTCTTC.

The rearrangement links TRBV29-1 to TRBJ2-4; D is perhaps TRBD2 (5 bases). This CDR3 comprises 17 residues. Germline V gene data show CDR1 as SQVTM and CDR2 as ANQGSEA. Trimming removed 5 bases from V and 0 bases from J, with 20 bases in between. Here the CDR3 reads CSVQNTGSRGAKNIQYF. The CDR3 DNA follows: TGCAGCGTTCAAAACACGGGGTCCCGAGGAGCCAAAAACATTCAGTACTTC.

J is TRBJ2-5 and V is TRBV2, with D possibly being TRBD1 (6 bases). Between the trimmed V and J ends, which lost 1 base and 4 bases, there was a span of 13 bases. The CDR3 length is 15 residues. Per germline, CDR1 SNHLY and CDR2 FYNNEI. DNA of the CDR3: TGTGCCAGCAGTGAAGATCTCTCCAGGGGAGAGACCCAGTACTTC. Its translation is CASSEDLSRGETQYF.

This rearrangement joins TRBV4-1 to TRBJ2-7; tentatively, D is TRBD2 (5 bases). Germline V lookup: CDR1 MGHRA, CDR2 YSYEKL. The CDR3 has 13 amino acids. V dropped 0 bases and J dropped 3 bases, with 6 bases sitting between them. The CDR3: CASSQERGYEQYF. CDR3 in DNA: TGCGCCAGCAGCCAAGAACGGGGCTACGAGCAGTACTTC.

This sequence joins TRBV10-1 and TRBJ2-3, with a tentative D call TRBD1 (6 bases). V was pared by 2 bases and J by 0 bases, with 18 bases between. There are 18 residues in the CDR3. CDR1 WNHNN and CDR2 SYGVQD come from the germline V gene (reference sequence). CDR3 sequence (DNA): TGCGCCAGCAGTGAGGCGCAGGGGCTGGTTACCAGCACAGATACGCAGTATTTT. The encoded protein is CASSEAQGLVTSTDTQYF.

V is TRBV7-3 and J is TRBJ2-2, with TRBD1 matching 9 bases. CDR1 is SGHTA and CDR2 is FQGTGA in the germline V gene. The CDR3 has 15 residues. The V segment lost 4 bases and the J segment 6 bases; nucleotides outside the gene matches: 6. The CDR3 DNA reads as TGTGCCAGCAGCTCGGCGGACAGGGGTTCCGGGGAGCTGTTTTTT. Translating gives CASSSADRGSGELFF.

This chain connects TRBV7-2 to TRBJ2-7, with D perhaps matching TRBD2 (5 bases). Germline V lookup: CDR1 SGHTA, CDR2 FQGNSA. The CDR3 contains 17 residues. V lost 5 bases, J lost 1 base, and 21 bases lay in between. CDR3 bases: TGTGCCAGCAGCCAAACACTTTCTAGCCGGGTATCCTACGAGCAGTACTTC. Translated: CASSQTLSSRVSYEQYF.

The V and J genes are TRBV19 and TRBJ2-3; D is perhaps TRBD2 (5 bases). The CDR3 extends over 15 amino acids. Between the trimmed V and J ends, which lost 2 bases and 1 base, there was a span of 10 bases. Germline lookup yields CDR1 LNHDA and CDR2 SQIVND (reference sequence). CDR3 loop: CASSISGMRTDTQYF. CDR3 nucleotides: TGTGCCAGTAGTATATCCGGGATGCGCACAGATACGCAGTATTTT.

The CDR3 region is CASKETLNYGYTF. The CDR3 DNA is TGTGCCAGTAAAGAGACACTTAACTATGGCTACACCTTC. The J gene is TRBJ1-2, the V gene TRBV19; D gene ambiguous. V lost 7 bases, J lost 1 base, and 10 bases lay in between. The germline V gene has CDR1 LNHDA and CDR2 SQIVND (reference sequence). The CDR3 covers 13 residues.

The table lists this clone with a count of one. The rearrangement links TRBV18 to TRBJ1-6; 10 nucleotides align to TRBD1. Germline loops: CDR1 KGHSH, CDR2 LQKENI. V was clipped by 5 bases and J by 7 bases; unmatched bases: 5. CDR3 length: 15 amino acids. This CDR3 reads CASSSDRGLNSPLHF. The CDR3 DNA reads as TGTGCCAGCTCATCCGACAGGGGGCTCAATTCACCCCTCCACTTT.

This chain links TRBV19 with TRBJ2-7; 8 bases line up with TRBD2. The junction had 19 bases not matched to a gene; V was cut back by 5 bases and J by 4 bases. CDR1 and CDR2 (germline): LNHDA, SQIVND (reference sequence). The CDR3 contains 18 residues. The CDR3 DNA is TGTGCCAGTAGTCTCGGACTGGGCGGGGGGACCGGATCTTACGAGCAGTACTTC. Translating it yields CASSLGLGGGTGSYEQYF.

This rearrangement joins TRBV19 to TRBJ2-7, with 10 bases lining up with TRBD1. V gave up 6 bases and J gave up 9 bases; unmatched junction bases: 11. Germline-derived CDR1 and CDR2 are LNHDA and SQIVND (reference sequence). The CDR3 loop spans 14 amino acids. The CDR3 DNA sequence: TGTGCCAGTAGCCCGGGACAGGGGCTCGATTTGCAGTACTTC. Its protein product is CASSPGQGLDLQYF.

This sequence joins TRBV7-9 and TRBJ1-6; 7 bases align to TRBD1. The trim removed 4 bases at V and 7 bases at J, leaving 4 bases unmatched. This CDR3 comprises 14 residues. The V gene's germline CDR1 is SEHNR and CDR2 FQNEAQ (reference sequence). CDR3 sequence: CASSSGTENSPLHF. The CDR3 bases are TGTGCCAGCAGCTCCGGGACAGAAAATTCACCCCTCCACTTT.

The genes are TRBV13 and TRBJ2-7; 10 nucleotides align to TRBD2. Germline CDR1 and CDR2: PRHDT and FYEKMQ (reference sequence). CDR3 size: 16 residues. With 2 bases clipped from V and 2 bases from J, the junction kept 6 bases outside the gene matches. CDR3 protein: CASSLPVAGGAYEQYF. As DNA, the CDR3 is TGTGCCAGCAGCTTACCTGTAGCGGGGGGCGCCTACGAGCAGTACTTC.

The V gene is TRBV20-1, the J gene TRBJ2-7; D may be TRBD1 (5 bases). Deletions cut 3 bases from V and 2 bases from J, with 14 bases between. The CDR3 contains 14 residues. Germline V gives CDR1 DFQATT, CDR2 SNEGSKA (reference sequence). CDR3 residues: CSASQPDRPYEQYF. Here the CDR3 DNA reads TGCAGTGCTAGTCAGCCCGACAGACCCTACGAGCAGTACTTC.

V and J are TRBV5-8 and TRBJ1-1, with a tentative D call TRBD1 (5 bases). Germline V gives CDR1 SGHTS, CDR2 YDEGEE. V shed 4 bases and J shed 4 bases, with 17 bases lying between them. This CDR3 is built from 15 residues. As DNA, the CDR3 is TGTGCCAGCAGCCCTCGGCAGGGTACGGGCACTGAAGCTTTCTTT. Its translation is CASSPRQGTGTEAFF. Full variable domain (outside the CDR3, taken from reference TRBV5-8 and TRBJ1-1): EAGVTQSPTHLIKTRGQQATLRCSPISGHTSVYWYQQALGLGLQFLLWYDEGEERNRGNFPPRFSGRQFPNYSSELNVNALELEDSALYLCASSPRQGTGTEAFFGQGTRLTVV.

The chain recombines TRBV27 with TRBJ1-1, with 8 bases identical to TRBD1. Trimming cost V 4 bases and J 3 bases; bases outside gene matches: 1. Germline V gene data show CDR1 as MNHEY and CDR2 as SMNVEV (reference sequence). CDR3 length: 13 residues. CDR3 coding DNA: TGTGCCAGCAGTTACAGGGGGGACACTGAAGCTTTCTTT. This codes for CASSYRGDTEAFF.

This chain connects TRBV7-2 to TRBJ2-2; unclear D gene. Germline values: CDR1 SGHTA, CDR2 FQGNSA. Deletions cut 5 bases from V and 6 bases from J, with 4 bases between. The CDR3 loop spans 11 amino acids. The CDR3 is CASSLSGELFF. The CDR3 bases are TGTGCCAGCAGCCTTTCCGGGGAGCTGTTTTTT.

This chain links TRBV6-1 with TRBJ1-4, with 8 nucleotides matching TRBD1. CDR3 length equals 17 residues. V lost 2 bases, J lost 10 bases, and 15 bases stayed unmatched. Per germline, CDR1 MNHNS and CDR2 SASEGT. The CDR3: CASSENRLGQGSRKLFF. DNA of the CDR3: TGTGCCAGCAGTGAAAACCGGCTCGGACAGGGCTCAAGAAAACTGTTTTTT.